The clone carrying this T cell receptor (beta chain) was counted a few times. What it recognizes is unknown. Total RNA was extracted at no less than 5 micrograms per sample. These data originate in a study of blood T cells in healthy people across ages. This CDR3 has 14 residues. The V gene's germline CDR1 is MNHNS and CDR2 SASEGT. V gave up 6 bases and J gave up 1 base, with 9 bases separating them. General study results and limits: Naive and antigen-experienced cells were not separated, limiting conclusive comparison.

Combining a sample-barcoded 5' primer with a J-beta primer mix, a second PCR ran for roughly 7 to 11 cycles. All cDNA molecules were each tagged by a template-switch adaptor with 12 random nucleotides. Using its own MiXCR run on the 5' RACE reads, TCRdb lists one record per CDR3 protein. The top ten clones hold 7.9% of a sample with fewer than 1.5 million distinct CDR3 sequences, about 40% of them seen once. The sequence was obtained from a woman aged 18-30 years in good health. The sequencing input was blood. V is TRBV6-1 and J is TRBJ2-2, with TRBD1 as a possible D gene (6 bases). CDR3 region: CASSSTGNTGELFF. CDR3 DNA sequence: TGTGCCAGCAGCTCGACAGGGAACACCGGGGAGCTGTTTTTT.